These 19 T cell receptor beta chains share one sample of origin, sequenced in a study of cytomegalovirus exposure and HLA in healthy donors (dated by TCRdb to 2016 to 2017). Libraries were prepared through the immunoSEQ multiplex PCR assay. Sourced from immuneACCESS, this table was stored by TCRdb with only in-frame sequences that have V and J called. A share of the clones is absent; for the studies checked, an unresolved V gene accounts for under half, and the remainder has no known explanation. The sample records fewer than 200,000 clones, around nine tenths of which are singletons. Roughly 7% of the sample rests with the top ten. Sequences were obtained from PBMCs. The receptors shown here come from a man aged 25-40 years in good health and CMV-seropositive.

V gene TRBV28 combines with J gene TRBJ2-4, with 8 positions matching TRBD1. J gave up 2 bases and V 3 bases, and 9 bases lay outside the gene matches. This CDR3 contains 17 residues. CDR1 and CDR2 (germline): MDHEN, SYDVKM. The CDR3 loop reads CASSFPGQDGSKNIQYF. CDR3 in DNA: TGTGCCAGCAGTTTCCCGGGACAGGATGGGTCCAAAAACATTCAGTACTTC.

The rearrangement links TRBV28 to TRBJ1-2; D unclear. The CDR3 length is 12 residues. CDR1 and CDR2 (germline): MDHEN, SYDVKM. With 8 bases removed from V and 3 bases from J, the gap between germline ends came to 10 bases. CDR3 amino acids: CASRPGDYGYTF. CDR3 DNA sequence: TGTGCCAGCCGCCCCGGGGACTATGGCTACACCTTC.

The chain links TRBV7-3 to TRBJ1-1, with unresolved D. Trimming pared 6 bases from V and 3 bases from J, leaving 11 bases between. The CDR3 has 13 residues. Germline V CDR1 and CDR2: SGHTA, FQGTGA. CDR3 sequence: CASSAQVDTEAFF. CDR3 nucleotide sequence: TGTGCCAGCAGTGCGCAAGTGGACACTGAAGCTTTCTTT.

V gene TRBV6-5 combines with J gene TRBJ1-6; tentatively, D is TRBD1 (6 bases). Trimming stripped 3 bases from V and 9 bases from J, with 9 bases between. Germline assignment: CDR1 MNHEY and CDR2 SVGAGI. The CDR3 runs to 13 residues. The CDR3 sequence: CASSYQGSSPLHF. CDR3 bases: TGTGCCAGCAGTTATCAGGGGTCTTCACCCCTCCACTTT.

This clone has only one observation. The chain is built from TRBV16 and TRBJ2-1; perhaps TRBD1 as D (6 bases). Trimming shortened V by 1 base and J by 0 bases, and 13 bases separated the two germline ends. This CDR3 has 17 amino acids. Germline CDR1 reads KGHSY; CDR2 reads FQNENV. Here the CDR3 reads CASSQFTGRSSYNEQFF. DNA of the CDR3: TGTGCCAGCAGCCAATTCACAGGGCGAAGCTCCTACAATGAGCAGTTCTTC.

This chain uses TRBV27 with TRBJ1-5, with a weak D call TRBD1 (5 bases). This CDR3 spans 16 amino acids. The germline V and J ends were trimmed by 1 base and 0 bases, with 10 bases remaining between them. CDR1 MNHEY and CDR2 SMNVEV come from the germline V gene (reference sequence). The CDR3 coding sequence is TGTGCCAGCAGTTTATATGGGGGATTTAGCAATCAGCCCCAGCATTTT. It is translated as CASSLYGGFSNQPQHF.

The chain combines TRBV19 with TRBJ2-3, with D unclear. The germline CDR1 and CDR2 sequences are LNHDA and SQIVND (reference sequence). With 1 base removed from V and 4 bases from J, the gap between germline ends came to 6 bases. The CDR3 sequence is 13 residues long. The CDR3 spells CASSIVGADTQYF. The CDR3 bases are TGTGCCAGTAGTATAGTGGGCGCAGATACGCAGTATTTT.

The chain uses TRBV7-2 and TRBJ2-3; 12 nucleotides match TRBD2. Losses at the gene ends were 0 bases for V and 6 bases for J; bases not matched to a gene: 7. CDR1 SGHTA and CDR2 FQGNSA come from the germline V gene. The CDR3 runs 17 residues. CDR3 coding DNA: TGTGCCAGCAGCTTAGCGGCTAGCGGGGGGGTAAGGGATACGCAGTATTTT. Protein: CASSLAASGGVRDTQYF.

V is TRBV7-9 and J is TRBJ2-4, with D unclear. V was pared by 5 bases and J by 5 bases, with 10 bases between. This CDR3 comprises 13 residues. The germline CDR1 and CDR2 sequences are SEHNR and FQNEAQ (reference sequence). The CDR3 coding sequence is TGTGCCAGCAGCGCGCGAACGGAAAACATTCAGTACTTC. Translation gives CASSARTENIQYF.

The rearrangement uses TRBV6-1 and TRBJ1-6; perhaps TRBD1 as D (5 bases). This CDR3 region has 14 residues. Trimming shortened V by 7 bases and J by 7 bases, and 14 bases separated the two germline ends. Germline V gene lookup returns CDR1 MNHNS and CDR2 SASEGT. CDR3 protein: CASTPAGTNSPLHF. The DNA for the CDR3 is TGTGCCAGCACCCCCGCAGGGACCAATTCACCCCTCCACTTT.

The chain couples TRBV9 to TRBJ2-2; D gene unclear. This CDR3 spans 15 amino acids. The V and J ends lost 4 bases and 4 bases respectively, with 14 bases between them. Germline assignment: CDR1 SGDLS and CDR2 YYNGEE. The DNA of the CDR3 is TGTGCCAGCAGCCTTTCAGTCATGGGCACCGGGGAGCTGTTTTTT. Translated: CASSLSVMGTGELFF.

This chain links TRBV6-1 with TRBJ1-2; D is ambiguous. V lost 4 bases to trimming and J lost 7 bases, with 10 bases between them. Germline V gene data show CDR1 as MNHNS and CDR2 as SASEGT. CDR3 length equals 12 residues. CDR3 amino acids: CASSVQVGGYTF. The CDR3, as DNA: TGTGCCAGCAGTGTCCAGGTTGGTGGCTACACCTTC.

This clone is a singleton in its sample. The rearrangement uses TRBV4-1 and TRBJ2-1; the D is unclear. In germline, CDR1 is MGHRA, CDR2 YSYEKL. V lost 0 bases and J lost 14, with 20 bases in between. This CDR3 region has 15 residues. DNA of the CDR3: TGCGCCAGCAGCCAAGAGCGGCCTCCACTAAGCCCGAAGTTCTTC. As protein: CASSQERPPLSPKFF.

The chain couples TRBV11-3 to TRBJ2-3; possibly TRBD2 for D (6 bases). This CDR3 contains 16 residues. Germline lookup yields CDR1 SGHNT and CDR2 YENEEA. V lost 5 bases to trimming and J lost 0 bases, with 15 bases between them. For the CDR3, the DNA is TGTGCCAGCAGCAAAGGTGGCGGGGCTAGCACAGATACGCAGTATTTT. Protein sequence: CASSKGGGASTDTQYF.

This sequence joins TRBV9 and TRBJ2-1; D might be TRBD1 (6 bases). Germline V gene data show CDR1 as SGDLS and CDR2 as YYNGEE. Trimming took 0 bases from V and 4 from J, leaving 11 bases between them. The CDR3 is made up of 15 amino acids. CDR3 in DNA: TGTGCCAGCAGCGTAGAAGGGGGACCATACAATGAGCAGTTCTTC. As protein: CASSVEGGPYNEQFF.

The chain is built from TRBV11-1 and TRBJ2-7; D not resolved. Trimming pared 2 bases from V and 4 bases from J, leaving 9 bases between. Germline V lookup: CDR1 SGHAT, CDR2 FQDESV (reference sequence). The length of the CDR3 is 13 residues. The CDR3 region is CASSLNHGYEQYF. The CDR3 DNA reads as TGTGCCAGCAGCTTAAATCACGGTTACGAGCAGTACTTC.

The V call is TRBV7-9, the J call TRBJ2-7, with TRBD1 matching 7 bases. The CDR3 runs to 15 residues. Germline V gives CDR1 SEHNR, CDR2 FQNEAQ (reference sequence). V shed 5 bases, J shed 3 bases, and the junction held 10 bases outside the gene matches. The CDR3 here is CASSPRTTGFYEQYF. For the CDR3, the DNA is TGTGCCAGCAGCCCACGCACGACAGGGTTCTACGAGCAGTACTTC.

Details on this clone: It may be a read error: a sequence one base away is much more abundant. The V call is TRBV4-3, the J call TRBJ2-7; tentatively, D is TRBD2 (6 bases). Looked up from germline, CDR1 is LGHNA and CDR2 is YSLEER. The CDR3 has 16 residues. V lost 0 bases and J lost 0, with 12 bases in between. The CDR3 nucleotides are TGCGCCAGCAGCCAAGATCAGGGACTGAGCTCCTACGAGCAGTACTTC. As protein: CASSQDQGLSSYEQYF.

V gene TRBV11-2 combines with J gene TRBJ1-6; D remains unclear. The CDR3 is made up of 15 amino acids. Germline CDR1 is SGHAT and CDR2 is FQNNGV. Trimming took off 5 bases at V and 5 bases at J, with 13 bases between the two ends. In DNA, the CDR3 is TGTGCCAGCAGCGAAACTTGGTCCAATAATTCACCCCTCCACTTT. It yields the protein CASSETWSNNSPLHF.